Listed below are T cell receptor beta chains from one sample, sequenced in a study of T-cell reconstitution after alpha-beta-depleted transplantation in children. TCRdb reprocessed the PCR reads with MiXCR, giving one entry per CDR3 protein. The table records 450,000 to 700,000 distinct CDR3 sequences, over 25% of them present only once. Specimen: PBMCs, collected before TCRalphabeta/CD19-depleted stem cell transplant. The receptor source for this set is a boy less than two years old with Wiskott-Aldrich syndrome, due to receive a stem cell transplant. CDR3s include the opening cysteine and the closing phenylalanine or tryptophan. D genes are given only for firm matches. Clone size appears in some rows only: once, few, many, or a class for an expanded clone.

>TRBV3-1|TRBJ2-4|-|few
TGTGCCAGCAGCCAAGATCGGCTAGAGGGCATTCAGTACTTC
CASSQDRLEGIQYF
>TRBV28|TRBJ1-2|TRBD1|-
TGTGCCAGCAGTGGACAGGGTCGTCCCGGCTACACCTTC
CASSGQGRPGYTF
>TRBV18|TRBJ1-4|-|-
TGTGCCAGCTCACGAACTTCGAGTTTGACTAATGAAAAACTGTTTTTT
CASSRTSSLTNEKLFF
>TRBV12-3/TRBV12-4|TRBJ2-5|-|-
TGTGCCAGCAGTTTAGGGAGAGGGCCCCAAGAGACCCAGTACTTC
CASSLGRGPQETQYF
>TRBV4-1|TRBJ1-1|-|few
TGCGCCAGCAGCCAAGATTTTCAGGGGTACACTGAAGCTTTCTTT
CASSQDFQGYTEAFF
>TRBV12-3/TRBV12-4|TRBJ2-7|TRBD1|-
TGTGCCAGCAGTTACGACAGGGGGCTCGAGCATTACTTC
CASSYDRGLEHYF
>TRBV7-9|TRBJ1-1|-|many
TGTGCCAGCAGCTTATTGGCCGGGTCACTCGGCACTGAAGCTTTCTTT
CASSLLAGSLGTEAFF
>TRBV7-8|TRBJ2-5|-|-
TGTGCCAGCACCACAGGGAGGGGAGGAGAGACCCAGTACTTC
CASTTGRGGETQYF
>TRBV2|TRBJ2-3|-|-
TGTGCCAGCAGTGAAAGGCGAACGGTAGGAAGCGCAGATACGCAGTATTTT
CASSERRTVGSADTQYF
>TRBV18|TRBJ1-6|-|-
TGTGCCAGCTCACCATTTTTCATTGTTGACAATTCACCCCTCCACTTT
CASSPFFIVDNSPLHF
>TRBV20-1|TRBJ1-2|-|-
TGCAGTGCCAGTACAGGGTACTATGGCTACACCTTC
CSASTGYYGYTF
>TRBV28|TRBJ2-1|-|few
TGTGCCAGCAGTGCCGACCCGATGAGGGATGAGCAGTTCTTC
CASSADPMRDEQFF
>TRBV20-1|TRBJ2-5|-|few
TGCAGTGCTAGGGTCGGGGTTCGGGAGACCCAGTACTTC
CSARVGVRETQYF
>TRBV6-5|TRBJ1-1|-|few
TGTGCCAGCAGTTACTCGGTCTTGGGGACTGAAGCTTTCTTT
CASSYSVLGTEAFF
>TRBV5-1|TRBJ2-1|-|-
TGCGCCAGCAGCTCGAGGCGGGGTTCCCCCTACAATGAGCAGTTCTTC
CASSSRRGSPYNEQFF
>TRBV27|TRBJ1-4|TRBD1|few
TGTGCCAGCATGGGGTGGACAGGGGGCGAGGAAAAACTGTTTTTT
CASMGWTGGEEKLFF
>TRBV29-1|TRBJ2-1|-|few
TGCAGCGTTGAAGTCGGCGGGCTCGATGAGCAGTTCTTC
CSVEVGGLDEQFF
>TRBV12-3/TRBV12-4|TRBJ1-1|-|-
TGTGCCAGCAGTCGAGATTTAGACACTGAAGCTTTCTTT
CASSRDLDTEAFF
>TRBV5-5|TRBJ2-1|-|few
TGTGCCAGCAGCTTGTCGGCACCCAGCTCCTACAATGAGCAGTTCTTC
CASSLSAPSSYNEQFF
>TRBV5-1|TRBJ2-1|-|-
TGCGCCAGCAGCTTGGATCCTGGGGAGAGCTCCTACAATGAGCAGTTCTTC
CASSLDPGESSYNEQFF
>TRBV13|TRBJ2-7|-|many
TGTGCCAGCAGCCCAGTAGGGGGCTACGAGCAGTACTTC
CASSPVGGYEQYF
>TRBV2|TRBJ2-1|-|few
TGTGCCAGCACGCGGGACCTCTACAATGAGCAGTTCTTC
CASTRDLYNEQFF
>TRBV10-3|TRBJ2-1|TRBD2|-
TGTGCCATCAGTACCGGACTAGCGGGAAACAATGAGCAGTTCTTC
CAISTGLAGNNEQFF
>TRBV6-2/TRBV6-3|TRBJ2-1|TRBD2|-
TGTGCCAGCAGTTATCCCCGGACTAGCGGATTATACAATGAGCAGTTCTTC
CASSYPRTSGLYNEQFF
>TRBV5-1|TRBJ2-7|-|-
TGCGCCAGCAGCCCCATCGGAGGGAGAGTAATACCAGCCGAGCAGTACTTC
CASSPIGGRVIPAEQYF
>TRBV12-3/TRBV12-4|TRBJ2-1|-|few
TGTGCCAGCAGTTCGAACGTAGGGAACTACAATGAGCAGTTCTTC
CASSSNVGNYNEQFF
>TRBV28|TRBJ1-2|TRBD1|-
TGTGCCAGCAGTAAAGGGGGCTTTAACTATGGCTACACCTTC
CASSKGGFNYGYTF
>TRBV5-6|TRBJ2-1|-|-
TGTGCCAGCAGCTTGGGTACTGGTTCGAGGTACAATGAGCAGTTCTTC
CASSLGTGSRYNEQFF
>TRBV29-1|TRBJ2-3|TRBD1|-
TGCAGCGTTGCCGTGACAGGGCCAGATACGCAGTATTTT
CSVAVTGPDTQYF
>TRBV3-1|TRBJ2-5|-|-
TGTGCCAGCAGCCCCCGGGACTTAGCGAAAGAGACCCAGTACTTC
CASSPRDLAKETQYF
>TRBV5-1|TRBJ1-1|TRBD1|-
TGCGCCAGCAGTTCACCGGGACAGCTAAACACTGAAGCTTTCTTT
CASSSPGQLNTEAFF
>TRBV6-5|TRBJ2-1|TRBD2|-
TGTGCCAGCAGTTACTTCAGCGGGGGCTACAATGAGCAGTTCTTC
CASSYFSGGYNEQFF
>TRBV20-1|TRBJ2-1|-|few
TGCAGTGCTAGAGATCCCGGTAACTCCTACAATGAGCAGTTCTTC
CSARDPGNSYNEQFF
>TRBV20-1|TRBJ2-2|TRBD2|-
TGCAGTGCCCTAGTCGCGGGAGTTGGCACCGGGGAGCTGTTTTTT
CSALVAGVGTGELFF
>TRBV5-1|TRBJ1-2|-|-
TGCGCCAGCAGCTTGGTGCCAGGCCACTATGGCTACACCTTC
CASSLVPGHYGYTF
>TRBV5-5|TRBJ2-7|TRBD2|-
TGTGCCAGCAGCTTGACGGGAGGGGACACCTACGAGCAGTACTTC
CASSLTGGDTYEQYF
>TRBV7-9|TRBJ1-3|-|-
TGTGCCAGCAGCTTCCCGACAGTTGGTGGTGGAAACACCATATATTTT
CASSFPTVGGGNTIYF
>TRBV28|TRBJ1-4|-|few
TGTGCCAGCAGTTTATCCAGGATGTATAATGAAAAACTGTTTTTT
CASSLSRMYNEKLFF
>TRBV28|TRBJ2-7|TRBD1|few
TGTGCCAGCAGTTCCGACAGGGGGACCTACGAGCAGTACTTC
CASSSDRGTYEQYF
>TRBV20-1|TRBJ1-5|-|many
TGCAGTGCTGCGGGTAATCAGCCCCAGCATTTT
CSAAGNQPQHF
>TRBV28|TRBJ1-5|-|-
TGTGCCAGCAGTTTGGAGGGTAGCCATCAGCCCCAGCATTTT
CASSLEGSHQPQHF
>TRBV7-9|TRBJ2-5|-|-
TGTGCCAGCAGCTTAGGGATCGATTGTGAGGAGACCCAGTACTTC
CASSLGIDCEETQYF
>TRBV11-2|TRBJ1-1|-|-
TGTGCCAGCAGCCGACGGAACTCGGACACTGAAGCTTTCTTT
CASSRRNSDTEAFF
>TRBV20-1|TRBJ2-3|-|-
TGCAGTGCTAGAGATGTTACGCAGTATTTT
CSARDVTQYF